This T cell receptor (beta chain) was documented in a study of cytomegalovirus exposure and HLA in healthy donors. Study-wide findings and caveats: Sequences of the TCR beta chain were said to predict the HLA-A and HLA-B alleles of most subjects accurately. Some highly shared sequence variants likely arose as a pipeline artifact.

Germline V gene lookup returns CDR1 SNHLY and CDR2 FYNNEI. V dropped 8 bases and J dropped 2 bases, with 5 bases sitting between them. The CDR3 totals 11 residues. This PCR relied on a set of 60 Vbeta primers and 13 Jbeta primers. The table came from immunoSEQ multiplex PCR; TCRdb's copy has only in-frame clones and leaves some out. Among about 220,000 clones listed, approximately 79% were seen once. Regarding this clone: The antigen remains undetermined.

The chain links TRBV2 to TRBJ2-3, with no clear D. Source material: PBMCs. This TCR was recovered from a male donor in good health and CMV-seronegative. CDR3 protein: CASVYTDTQYF. The CDR3 nucleotides are TGTGCCAGCGTGTACACAGATACGCAGTATTTT.